This T cell receptor beta chain emerged from a study of a mutant IDH1 vaccine in newly diagnosed glioma (dated by TCRdb to the early 2020s). Some background on the complete study: Across visits V03 through V10, patients got a total of eight vaccinations, given in weeks 1, 3, 5, 7, 11, 15, 19 and 23. Vaccination began 4-6 weeks after radiotherapy alone, or alongside temozolomide cycles in the chemotherapy-containing groups. Of the 25 to 40 treated patients, roughly 60% were male and about 40% were female, and the mean age was approximately 40 years. Before enrollment, patients had received standard therapy of radiotherapy alone, temozolomide alone, or radiochemotherapy with temozolomide; most received the combination. Peripheral blood was collected at six visits: V03 (baseline), V05, V07, V10, V12 and V13. Longitudinal TCRB deep sequencing was done for fewer than 30 treated patients, wherever samples were available for exploratory analyses.

The full study reports these points: Vaccine-induced immune responses across multiple MHC alleles were detected in around 92% of patients. Changes in the top peripheral T cell clonotypes picked up by TCRB sequencing did not appear to be linked to pseudoprogression. PBMC samples for TCRB deep sequencing were selected based on availability. According to the authors, sample limitations meant that analyses of patient blood samples could not be reproduced.

The method behind the library was the immunoSEQ multiplex PCR assay. Rearranged TCR beta chain sequences were amplified using the hsTCRB Kit according to the manufacturer's protocol. Sequencing of TCRB libraries was carried out on an Illumina MiSeq. For the original study's pipeline: Demultiplexing, trimming and gene mapping were performed with the kit vendor's proprietary platform. Not all clones reach the TCRdb copy of this immuneACCESS table, which keeps in-frame sequences only. Checked studies attribute under half of the gap to unresolved V genes and leave the rest unexplained. Clonal size and the V and J genes are those of that table, whereas D and trimming came from the DNA. The sample has nearly 35,000 clones on record, about 79% of them singletons. Nearly 25% of the sample comes from the top ten. The sample's time point label is to be understood as: week 5, during vaccination. Every vaccine dose consisted of 300 ug of a 20-mer mutant IDH1 peptide in Montanide, administered subcutaneously together with topical imiquimod. The donors had newly diagnosed IDH1-mutant astrocytomas of WHO grade 3 or 4 that showed loss of nuclear ATRX. The samples were drawn from NOA16, a multicentre, single-arm, open-label phase I trial in Germany that tested a mutant IDH1 peptide vaccine in humans for the first time. The DNeasy Blood and Tissue Kit was used to extract genomic DNA from EDTA blood for TCRB sequencing.

Of note for this clone: What antigen it recognizes has not been identified. No much larger clonotype is one base removed from it; base qualities were not supplied.

As encoded in the germline V gene (reference sequence), CDR1 is MNHEY while CDR2 is SMNVEV. Compared with germline, V lacks 6 bases and J lacks 5 bases; bases without a gene match: 5. There are 13 amino acids in the CDR3, from cysteine to phenylalanine inclusive. Only the CDR3 part of the read is kept: 39 bases, read in frame from the first base. The chain joins TRBV27 to TRBJ1-1; 8 junctional bases match TRBD1. The TCR comes from a man aged 30 to 39 with glioma. This sample comprised PBMCs, obtained from a glioma patient whose treatment included an IDH1 peptide vaccine. The DNA sequence follows: TGTGCCAGCAGAGACAGGACAGGGACTGAAGCTTTCTTT. This gives the protein CASRDRTGTEAFF.